Listed below are T cell receptor beta chains from one sample, sequenced in a study of blood T cell repertoires in COVID-19. Using immunoSEQ multiplex PCR, the repertoire was profiled, and TCRdb retains in-frame clones only, with some absent. The top ten hold roughly an eighth of the sample, which has 130,000 or so clones, more than 80% seen once. The sequencing input was peripheral blood. These receptors were collected from a woman in her fifties or sixties with acute or convalescent COVID-19. Both conserved end residues are part of each CDR3. Each record gives: J gene, clone size, D gene, V gene, CDR3 DNA, CDR3 protein. The D gene is left open where the match is weak. Size is omitted from some rows. Given values are once, few, many or a class for expanded clones.

j_call: TRBJ1-1
clone_size: few
d_call: TRBD1
v_call: TRBV2
cdr3_nt: TGTGCCAAGGGACAGGGACTCAGGATCACTGAAGCTTTCTTT
cdr3_aa: CAKGQGLRITEAFF

j_call: TRBJ2-1
clone_size: .
d_call: TRBD1
v_call: TRBV7-6
cdr3_nt: TGTGCCAGCAGCTCTACAGGGGAGTTCTATGAGCAGTTCTTC
cdr3_aa: CASSSTGEFYEQFF

j_call: TRBJ2-5
clone_size: .
d_call: .
v_call: TRBV10-2
cdr3_nt: TGCGCCAGCAGAAGGGGAATACAAGAGACCCAGTACTTC
cdr3_aa: CASRRGIQETQYF

j_call: TRBJ2-3
clone_size: .
d_call: .
v_call: TRBV7-8
cdr3_nt: TGTGCCAGCAGCCAACAGGGAGCGGAGCGTTGGATTGCTAGCACAGATACGCAGTATTTT
cdr3_aa: CASSQQGAERWIASTDTQYF

j_call: TRBJ1-2
clone_size: .
d_call: TRBD1
v_call: TRBV24-1
cdr3_nt: TGTGCCACCAGTGGTTTACAGGGGAACTATGGCTACACCTTC
cdr3_aa: CATSGLQGNYGYTF

j_call: TRBJ2-5
clone_size: .
d_call: TRBD1
v_call: TRBV14
cdr3_nt: TGTGCCAGCAGCCACCGGACAGGGAAGATTGAGACCCAGTACTTC
cdr3_aa: CASSHRTGKIETQYF

j_call: TRBJ1-5
clone_size: .
d_call: .
v_call: TRBV18
cdr3_nt: TGTGCCAGCTCACCCACAGAGGGTACTCAGCCCCAGCATTTT
cdr3_aa: CASSPTEGTQPQHF

j_call: TRBJ2-2
clone_size: .
d_call: .
v_call: TRBV7-3
cdr3_nt: TGTGCCAGCCGAAGCGGCTCCGGGGAGCTGTTTTTT
cdr3_aa: CASRSGSGELFF

j_call: TRBJ1-1
clone_size: .
d_call: .
v_call: TRBV7-9
cdr3_nt: TGTGCCAGCAGCCTCACCGACAGGCACACTGAAGCTTTCTTT
cdr3_aa: CASSLTDRHTEAFF

j_call: TRBJ1-1
clone_size: .
d_call: TRBD1
v_call: TRBV10-3
cdr3_nt: TGTGCCATCAGTGGGGACAGCTATGAAGCTTTCTTT
cdr3_aa: CAISGDSYEAFF

j_call: TRBJ1-1
clone_size: .
d_call: .
v_call: TRBV9
cdr3_nt: TGTGCCAGCACCCCTGGGAGCGGGGGCACTGAAGCTTTCTTT
cdr3_aa: CASTPGSGGTEAFF

j_call: TRBJ2-2
clone_size: once
d_call: TRBD1
v_call: TRBV5-3
cdr3_nt: TGTGCCAGAAGCTTCGCGCGGGACAGGGCTAAGGCCGGGGAGCTGTTTTTT
cdr3_aa: CARSFARDRAKAGELFF

j_call: TRBJ1-5
clone_size: .
d_call: TRBD1
v_call: TRBV11-3
cdr3_nt: TGTGCCAGCAGCCCCCCAGGGACAGGAGTACGGGTTAATCAGCCCCAGCATTTT
cdr3_aa: CASSPPGTGVRVNQPQHF

j_call: TRBJ2-2
clone_size: few
d_call: TRBD2
v_call: TRBV3-1/TRBV3-2
cdr3_nt: TGTGCCAGCAGCCAAGGGGAGGGGACCGGGGAGCTGTTTTTT
cdr3_aa: CASSQGEGTGELFF

j_call: TRBJ1-1
clone_size: .
d_call: .
v_call: TRBV3-1/TRBV3-2
cdr3_nt: TGTGCCAGCAGCTTCGACAGAAGAAACACTGAAGCTTTCTTT
cdr3_aa: CASSFDRRNTEAFF

j_call: TRBJ2-7
clone_size: .
d_call: .
v_call: TRBV2
cdr3_nt: TGTGCCAGCAGTGACAGGGGGGCCTTAAACGAGCAGTACTTC
cdr3_aa: CASSDRGALNEQYF

j_call: TRBJ1-3
clone_size: .
d_call: .
v_call: TRBV14
cdr3_nt: TGTGCCAGCAGCGTCAACCGGCAGGCGACGATAAACACCATATATTTT
cdr3_aa: CASSVNRQATINTIYF

j_call: TRBJ1-1
clone_size: .
d_call: .
v_call: TRBV12-3/TRBV12-4
cdr3_nt: TGTGCCAGCAATGGACAGTTAACTTCTGAAGCTTTCTTT
cdr3_aa: CASNGQLTSEAFF

j_call: TRBJ2-7
clone_size: .
d_call: .
v_call: TRBV7-6
cdr3_nt: TGTGCCAGCAGCTCAGGGCTCCTTGAATACGAGCAGTACTTC
cdr3_aa: CASSSGLLEYEQYF

j_call: TRBJ1-5
clone_size: .
d_call: .
v_call: TRBV30
cdr3_nt: TGTGCCTGGAGTGTACGTGGCAGGGGTCAGCCCCAGCATTTT
cdr3_aa: CAWSVRGRGQPQHF

j_call: TRBJ1-1
clone_size: .
d_call: .
v_call: TRBV18
cdr3_nt: TGTGCCAGCTCACCACCCCCGGGCACTGAAGCTTTCTTT
cdr3_aa: CASSPPPGTEAFF

j_call: TRBJ1-2
clone_size: .
d_call: .
v_call: TRBV7-9
cdr3_nt: TGTGCCAGCAGCTTAGCGGCCGGCTACACCTTC
cdr3_aa: CASSLAAGYTF

j_call: TRBJ1-1
clone_size: .
d_call: TRBD1
v_call: TRBV6-5
cdr3_nt: TGTGCCAGCAGCTCCGGGACAGGGGAAACCCCTGAAGCTTTCTTT
cdr3_aa: CASSSGTGETPEAFF

j_call: TRBJ2-3
clone_size: .
d_call: .
v_call: TRBV7-9
cdr3_nt: TGTGCCAGCAGCTCTCATATGGCGGGGGCCACAGATACGCAGTATTTT
cdr3_aa: CASSSHMAGATDTQYF

j_call: TRBJ1-6
clone_size: .
d_call: .
v_call: TRBV30
cdr3_nt: TGTGCCTGGAGACCCCCAGGGGCGTATAATTCACCCCTCCACTTT
cdr3_aa: CAWRPPGAYNSPLHF

j_call: TRBJ1-4
clone_size: .
d_call: TRBD1
v_call: TRBV6-2/TRBV6-3
cdr3_nt: TGTGCCAGCAGCCGGGACAGATCAGATGAAAAACTGTTTTTT
cdr3_aa: CASSRDRSDEKLFF

j_call: TRBJ2-2
clone_size: .
d_call: .
v_call: TRBV3-1/TRBV3-2
cdr3_nt: TGTGCCAGCAGCCAAGTTGCAGGGAACGGGGAGCTGTTTTTT
cdr3_aa: CASSQVAGNGELFF

j_call: TRBJ1-6
clone_size: .
d_call: .
v_call: TRBV27
cdr3_nt: TGTGCCAGCAGTTTGAGGACAGCTTATAATTCACCCCTCCACTTT
cdr3_aa: CASSLRTAYNSPLHF

j_call: TRBJ2-5
clone_size: .
d_call: .
v_call: TRBV5-4
cdr3_nt: TGTGCCAGCAGTACGGGGTACGAAGAGACCCAGTACTTC
cdr3_aa: CASSTGYEETQYF

j_call: TRBJ2-2
clone_size: .
d_call: TRBD1
v_call: TRBV6-2/TRBV6-3
cdr3_nt: TGTGCCAGCAGTTCACAGGACAGGGCCGGGGAGCTGTTTTTT
cdr3_aa: CASSSQDRAGELFF

j_call: TRBJ2-1
clone_size: .
d_call: TRBD2
v_call: TRBV5-6
cdr3_nt: TGTGCCAGCAGCTTGGGGGGAGGGTATGAGCAGTTCTTC
cdr3_aa: CASSLGGGYEQFF

j_call: TRBJ1-5
clone_size: once
d_call: .
v_call: TRBV6-1
cdr3_nt: TGTGCCAGCAGTGATTACCTACAGGGATTGGGCAATCAGCCCCAGCATTTT
cdr3_aa: CASSDYLQGLGNQPQHF

j_call: TRBJ1-2
clone_size: .
d_call: TRBD1
v_call: TRBV27
cdr3_nt: TGTGCCAGCAGCCGGACAGGGTATGGCTACACCTTC
cdr3_aa: CASSRTGYGYTF

j_call: TRBJ1-2
clone_size: .
d_call: .
v_call: TRBV5-8
cdr3_nt: TGTGCCAGCAGCTTATCAGGGGTCTTTAACTATGGCTACACCTTC
cdr3_aa: CASSLSGVFNYGYTF